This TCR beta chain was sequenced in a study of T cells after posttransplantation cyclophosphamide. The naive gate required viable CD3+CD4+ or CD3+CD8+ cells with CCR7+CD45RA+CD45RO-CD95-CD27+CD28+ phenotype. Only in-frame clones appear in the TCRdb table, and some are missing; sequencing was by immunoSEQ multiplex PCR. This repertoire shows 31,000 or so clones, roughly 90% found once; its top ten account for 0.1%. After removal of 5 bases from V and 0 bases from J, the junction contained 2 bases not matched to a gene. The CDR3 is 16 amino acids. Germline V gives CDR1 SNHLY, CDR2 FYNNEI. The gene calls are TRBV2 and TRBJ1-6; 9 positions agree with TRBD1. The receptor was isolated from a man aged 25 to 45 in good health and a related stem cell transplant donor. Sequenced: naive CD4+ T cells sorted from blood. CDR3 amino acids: CASSPQGASYNSPLHF. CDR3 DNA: TGTGCCAGCAGTCCACAGGGGGCCTCCTATAATTCACCCCTCCACTTT.